Listed below are T cell receptor beta chains from one sample, sequenced in a study of T cell responses to AZD1222 COVID-19 vaccine. Generated by immunoSEQ multiplex PCR, the TCRdb table keeps only in-frame clones and is missing some. The table includes more than 150,000 clones, roughly 92% detected once. The sample in question was peripheral blood, obtained 28 days after the second AZD1222 dose. The receptors here all came from an adult who received the AZD1222 COVID-19 vaccine. CDR3s include the opening cysteine and the closing phenylalanine or tryptophan. The D gene is left open where the match is weak. The size entry is marked missing in some rows and otherwise reads once, few, many or a size class.

>-|TRBV7-3|TRBJ2-3|-
TGTGCCAGCAGCTTAGCGGCAATACCAAATACGCAGTATTTT
CASSLAAIPNTQYF
>-|TRBV28|TRBJ1-1|-
TGTGCCAGCGCAGGGTTGAACACTGAAGCTTTCTTT
CASAGLNTEAFF
>-|TRBV5-1|TRBJ2-1|TRBD2
TGCGCCAGCACGATTAGCGGGAGTTATGGTGAGCAGTTCTTC
CASTISGSYGEQFF
>-|TRBV7-8|TRBJ1-5|-
TGTGCCAGCAGCTTCGCTGGTCAGCCCCAGCATTTT
CASSFAGQPQHF
>-|TRBV6-1|TRBJ1-1|-
TGTGCCAGCAGTCCCAGGGTGTCTCAAGCTTTCTTT
CASSPRVSQAFF
>-|TRBV6-6|TRBJ1-1|-
TGTGCCAGCAGTTACTTCGGGAACACTGAAGCTTTCTTT
CASSYFGNTEAFF
>-|TRBV15|TRBJ1-1|TRBD1
TGTGCCACCAGCAGAGGGGGGACAGGGGGCAACACTGAAGCTTTCTTT
CATSRGGTGGNTEAFF
>-|TRBV5-1|TRBJ2-1|-
TGCGCCAGCAGCGAGGGGGGATCCTACAATGAGCAGTTCTTC
CASSEGGSYNEQFF
>-|TRBV6-1|TRBJ1-2|-
TGTGCCAGCAGTGACCTCCGGGGCCGCGGCTACACCTTC
CASSDLRGRGYTF
>-|TRBV19|TRBJ2-7|TRBD1
TGTGCCAGTAGTAAAAGACAGGGGGCTTACTACGAGCAGTACTTC
CASSKRQGAYYEQYF
>-|TRBV5-8|TRBJ2-7|-
TGTGCCAGCAGCTTGGTGGCAGTCAGCTCCTACGAGCAGTACTTC
CASSLVAVSSYEQYF
>-|TRBV5-4|TRBJ1-2|-
TGTGCCAGCGGCCCCTTGAGTACGTTGATTGGCTACACCTTC
CASGPLSTLIGYTF
>-|TRBV13|TRBJ2-3|TRBD2
TGTGCCAGCAGCTTAGGACTAGCGGGGATCAGCACAGATACGCAGTATTTT
CASSLGLAGISTDTQYF
>-|TRBV6-2/TRBV6-3|TRBJ1-3|-
TGTGCCAGCAGTCTTGTTATCTCTGGAAACACCATATATTTT
CASSLVISGNTIYF
>few|TRBV6-5|TRBJ1-2|-
TGTGCCAGCATAGGCGCAGGTTTACGCGGCTACACCTTC
CASIGAGLRGYTF
>-|TRBV5-1|TRBJ1-1|TRBD1
TGCGCCAGCAGCCCAGACGCAGGGGGACGCACTGAAGCTTTCTTT
CASSPDAGGRTEAFF
>-|TRBV5-1|TRBJ2-7|-
TGCGCCAGCAGCCAGGGGACGGTAGCCTACGAGCAGTACTTC
CASSQGTVAYEQYF
>-|TRBV28|TRBJ1-2|-
TGTGCCAGCAGAATGGGGGGCGCAGGGTATGGCTACACCTTC
CASRMGGAGYGYTF
>once|TRBV30|TRBJ2-2|TRBD2
TGTGCCTGGATTAGGACTAGGATGAACACCGGGGAGCTGTTTTTT
CAWIRTRMNTGELFF
>-|TRBV29-1|TRBJ2-1|-
TGCAGCGCATACGGCGCGGGGCTCTCCTACAATGAGCAGTTCTTC
CSAYGAGLSYNEQFF
>-|TRBV4-2|TRBJ1-2|TRBD1
TGTGCCAGCAGCCAAGACAGGGGGCGCGACTATGGCTACACCTTC
CASSQDRGRDYGYTF
>-|TRBV30|TRBJ1-2|TRBD1
TGTGCCTTGGACAGGCTACTAGACTATGGCTACACCTTC
CALDRLLDYGYTF
>-|TRBV7-9|TRBJ2-1|-
TGTGCCAGCAGCCTAGGGGATGAGCAGTTCTTC
CASSLGDEQFF
>-|TRBV7-2|TRBJ2-7|-
TGTGCCAGCAGCTTTTTAGCGGTAGGCTACGAGCAGTACTTC
CASSFLAVGYEQYF
>-|TRBV7-6|TRBJ2-3|TRBD2
TGTGCCAGCAGCTTAGTAGCGGGAGCCACAGATACGCAGTATTTT
CASSLVAGATDTQYF
>-|TRBV25-1|TRBJ2-7|-
TGTGCCAGCAGTGCCCCCCCCGGGAATGCCCGCGACTACGAGCAGTACTTC
CASSAPPGNARDYEQYF
>-|TRBV28|TRBJ1-3|-
TGTGCCAGCAGTCCGTCAGGCGCCTCTGGAAACACCATATATTTT
CASSPSGASGNTIYF
>-|TRBV5-4|TRBJ2-1|-
TGTGCCAGCAGCTTGGAGGCGGGAATGGAGCAGTTCTTC
CASSLEAGMEQFF
>-|TRBV5-1|TRBJ1-2|-
TGCGCCAGCAGCTTGGCCCTGGCAGGCCACTATGGCTACACCTTC
CASSLALAGHYGYTF
>-|TRBV9|TRBJ2-7|-
TGTGCCAGCAGCGTAGATGGAGGAGTCGAGCAGTACTTC
CASSVDGGVEQYF
>-|TRBV9|TRBJ2-7|-
TGTGCCAGCAGCGTAGGACCCTCGGCAGCCTACGAGCAGTACTTC
CASSVGPSAAYEQYF
>once|TRBV28|TRBJ2-6|-
TGTGCCAGTTTATACTCTGGGGCCAACGTCCTGACTTTC
CASLYSGANVLTF
>-|TRBV3-1/TRBV3-2|TRBJ1-1|-
TGTGCCAGCAGCCAGGTGTTAACAAGGACTGAAGCTTTCTTT
CASSQVLTRTEAFF
>once|TRBV5-4|TRBJ2-1|TRBD2
TGTGCCAGCAGCTGGCTCGGGACTAGGAATGAGCAGTTCTTC
CASSWLGTRNEQFF
>-|TRBV28|TRBJ1-5|-
TGTGCCAGCAGTCCCCTAGGTCAGCCCCAGCATTTT
CASSPLGQPQHF
>-|TRBV30|TRBJ2-3|-
TGTGCCTGGAGTGGGATGAGTACGCAGTATTTT
CAWSGMSTQYF
>-|TRBV24-1|TRBJ1-1|-
TGTGCCACCAGTAGGGGCGGGGGAACTGAAGCTTTCTTT
CATSRGGGTEAFF